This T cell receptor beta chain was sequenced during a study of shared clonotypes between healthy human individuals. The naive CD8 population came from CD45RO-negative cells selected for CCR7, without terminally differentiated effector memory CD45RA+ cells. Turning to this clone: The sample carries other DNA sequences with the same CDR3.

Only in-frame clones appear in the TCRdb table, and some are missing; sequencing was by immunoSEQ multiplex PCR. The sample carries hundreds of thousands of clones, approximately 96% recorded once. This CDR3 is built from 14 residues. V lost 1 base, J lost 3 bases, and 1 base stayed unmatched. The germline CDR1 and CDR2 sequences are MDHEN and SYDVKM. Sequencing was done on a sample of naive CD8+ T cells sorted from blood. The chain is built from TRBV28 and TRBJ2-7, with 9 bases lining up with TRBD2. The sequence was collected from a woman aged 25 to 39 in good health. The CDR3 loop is CASSLFSGSYEQYF. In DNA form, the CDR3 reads TGTGCCAGCAGTTTATTTAGCGGGAGCTACGAGCAGTACTTC.